A single sample gave rise to the 31 T cell receptor beta chains below, sequenced in a study of blood T cell repertoires in COVID-19. Libraries were prepared by immunoSEQ multiplex PCR; TCRdb keeps only in-frame clonotypes and omits some of them. The top ten clones hold 2% to 2.5% of a sample with roughly 22,000 clones, roughly 77% of them seen once. The specimen sequenced was peripheral blood. These receptors were taken from a woman in her 70s with COVID-19, enrolled during active disease.

The V gene is TRBV5-1, the J gene TRBJ1-1, with TRBD1 matching over 9 bases. In germline, CDR1 is SGHRS, CDR2 YFSETQ. The CDR3 consists of 14 residues. Trimming removed 3 bases from V and 4 bases from J; junction bases left unmatched: 4. The CDR3 is CASSSQTGGTEAFF. The CDR3 nucleotides are TGCGCCAGCAGCTCTCAGACAGGGGGCACTGAAGCTTTCTTT.

V is TRBV3-1 (or the pseudogene TRBV3-2) and J is TRBJ2-5; 7 bases are shared with TRBD1. The germline CDR1 and CDR2 sequences are LGHDT and YNNKEL (reference sequence). There are 17 residues in the CDR3. Trimming took 4 bases from V and 5 from J; bases not matched to a gene: 16. CDR3 in amino acids: CASSRGGRQGVEETQYF. The CDR3 region has the DNA TGTGCCAGCAGCCGCGGTGGGCGCCAGGGGGTTGAGGAGACCCAGTACTTC.

The J gene is TRBJ1-1, the V gene TRBV4-3; D unclear. CDR3 size: 17 residues. CDR1 and CDR2 from the germline V gene are LGHNA and YSLEER. V dropped 1 base and J dropped 2 bases, with 17 bases sitting between them. This CDR3 reads CASSQGVGRGGNTEAFF. In DNA form, the CDR3 reads TGCGCCAGCAGCCAAGGGGTCGGCAGAGGAGGTAACACTGAAGCTTTCTTT.

The chain employs TRBV5-1 and TRBJ2-7, with no clear D. Germline CDR1 SGHRS, CDR2 YFSETQ. V lost 0 bases and J 3 bases, leaving 7 bases between the germline ends. The CDR3 extends over 13 amino acids. DNA of the CDR3: TGCGCCAGCAGCTTGGACTACGGCTACGAGCAGTACGTC. It specifies CASSLDYGYEQYV.

CDR3 region: CASSLAGFTEAFF. The DNA of the CDR3 is TGTGCCAGCAGCTTAGCAGGGTTCACTGAAGCTTTCTTT. The chain employs TRBV11-2 and TRBJ1-1; D may be TRBD1 (5 bases). CDR3 length: 13 residues. V lost 1 base, J lost 4 bases, and 7 bases lay in between. The V gene's germline CDR1 is SGHAT and CDR2 FQNNGV.

The rearrangement links TRBV6-5 to TRBJ1-3; unclear D gene. The germline V and J ends were trimmed by 7 bases and 0 bases, with 4 bases remaining between them. The CDR3 covers 12 residues. Germline values: CDR1 MNHEY, CDR2 SVGAGI. As DNA, the CDR3 is TGTGCCAGCACGGTCTCTGGAAACACCATATATTTT. Translated: CASTVSGNTIYF.

V is TRBV5-1 and J is TRBJ1-1; 8 nucleotides agree with TRBD1. J gave up 1 base and V 1 base, and 0 bases lay outside the gene matches. Germline CDR1 is SGHRS and CDR2 is YFSETQ. The CDR3 consists of 14 residues. This CDR3 is CASSLTGGNTEAFF. Written as DNA, the CDR3 is TGCGCCAGCAGCTTGACAGGGGGGAACACTGAAGCTTTCTTT.

CDR3 sequence reads: CASSIFRRTGELFF. CDR3 sequence (DNA): TGTGCCAGCAGTATCTTCAGGAGGACCGGGGAGCTGTTTTTT. This rearrangement joins TRBV27 to TRBJ2-2; maybe TRBD2 (5 bases). Germline V gene data show CDR1 as MNHEY and CDR2 as SMNVEV (reference sequence). The ends were cut back, 5 bases at V and 5 bases at J, with 12 bases in the middle. This CDR3 has 14 residues.

The genes are TRBV12-5 and TRBJ1-5, with D unclear. The CDR3 has 14 residues. Deletions cut 1 base from V and 5 bases from J, with 9 bases between. CDR1 is LGHNT, CDR2 FRNRAP, per germline. CDR3 protein: CASGLGGRDQPQHF. As DNA, the CDR3 is TGTGCTAGTGGTTTGGGAGGGAGGGATCAGCCCCAGCATTTT.

This chain uses TRBV25-1 with TRBJ2-3; the match to TRBD2 covers 10 bases. CDR1 and CDR2 from the germline V gene are MGHDK and SYGVNS. The CDR3 sequence is 15 residues long. V lost 5 bases, J lost 5 bases, and 7 bases stayed unmatched. The CDR3 DNA reads as TGTGCCAGCAGTAGATCTAGCGGGGGCCTAGATACGCAGTATTTT. This codes for CASSRSSGGLDTQYF.

This chain joins TRBV12-3 or TRBV12-4 and TRBJ1-2; D remains unclear. V was shortened by 6 bases and J by 6 bases, with 14 bases between the two germline ends. The CDR3 is 13 residues long. This CDR3 is CASSPSGGNGYTF. The CDR3 DNA reads as TGTGCCAGCAGCCCCTCAGGAGGTAATGGCTACACCTTC.

This clone was detected only a few times. This rearrangement joins TRBV7-3 to TRBJ1-2; D gene ambiguous. From germline, CDR1 is SGHTA and CDR2 FQGTGA. There are 13 residues in the CDR3. Deletions cut 0 bases from V and 2 bases from J, with 4 bases between. CDR3 amino acids: CASSLTQNYGYTF. Written as DNA, the CDR3 is TGTGCCAGCAGCTTAACCCAAAACTATGGCTACACCTTC.

This chain links TRBV5-6 with TRBJ2-3; D is possibly TRBD1 (6 bases). Deletions cut 3 bases from V and 2 bases from J, with 19 bases between. CDR1 is SGHDT and CDR2 is YYEEEE in the germline V gene. This CDR3 is built from 17 residues. The CDR3 sequence: CASSSITGFLSTDTQYF. DNA for the CDR3: TGTGCCAGCAGCTCGATCACAGGGTTCCTTTCCACAGATACGCAGTATTTT.

The genes are TRBV6-5 and TRBJ2-1; D possibly corresponds to TRBD2 (5 bases). Germline CDR1 is MNHEY and CDR2 is SVGAGI. V was clipped by 2 bases and J by 11 bases, with 7 bases between them. The CDR3 contains 11 residues. The CDR3 loop reads CASSYDGKQFF. The CDR3 nucleotides are TGTGCCAGCAGTTACGACGGGAAGCAGTTCTTC.

J is TRBJ2-1 and V is TRBV7-2, with 7 bases identical to TRBD2. CDR1 and CDR2 from the germline V gene are SGHTA and FQGNSA. V lost 4 bases and J lost 6; bases outside the gene matches: 15. The CDR3 length is 17 residues. The CDR3 coding sequence is TGTGCCAGCAGCTCACCTATCATAGCGGGCGAAATCAATGAGCAGTTCTTC. It specifies CASSSPIIAGEINEQFF.

This chain joins TRBV2 and TRBJ1-4; TRBD1 agrees at 7 bases. This CDR3 spans 15 amino acids. CDR1 and CDR2 from the germline V gene are SNHLY and FYNNEI. With V trimmed by 5 bases and J by 5 bases, 8 bases remained unmatched. The CDR3 loop is CASSSRDSANEKLFF. The CDR3 bases are TGTGCCAGCAGTTCCCGGGACAGTGCGAATGAAAAACTGTTTTTT.

This sequence joins TRBV7-9 and TRBJ2-2, with D perhaps matching TRBD2 (7 bases). In germline, CDR1 is SEHNR, CDR2 FQNEAQ (reference sequence). V was trimmed by 8 bases and J by 4 bases, leaving 20 bases between them. This CDR3 is 16 amino acids long. The CDR3 loop is CASRRGGGAGTGELFF. The CDR3 DNA is TGTGCCAGCCGCAGAGGGGGAGGGGCCGGCACCGGGGAGCTGTTTTTT.

CDR3: CASSIAATSVSTDTQYF. The CDR3 DNA is TGTGCCAGTAGTATAGCCGCGACTAGCGTTAGCACAGATACGCAGTATTTT. This chain connects TRBV19 to TRBJ2-3; the match to TRBD2 covers 8 bases. Trimming took 1 base from V and 0 from J; bases not matched to a gene: 6. The CDR3 consists of 17 residues. Looked up from germline, CDR1 is LNHDA and CDR2 is SQIVND (reference sequence).

The chain combines TRBV4-3 with TRBJ1-2; D remains unclear. In germline, CDR1 is LGHNA, CDR2 YSLEER. This CDR3 is 14 amino acids long. Between the trimmed V and J ends, which lost 2 bases and 8 bases, there was a span of 15 bases. The CDR3 region is CASSQIAGARGYTF. The CDR3 nucleotides are TGCGCCAGCAGCCAAATTGCAGGCGCCCGAGGCTACACCTTC.

The gene calls are TRBV29-1 and TRBJ1-2; 7 positions agree with TRBD1. The germline gives CDR1 SQVTM, CDR2 ANQGSEA. This CDR3 region has 14 residues. V trimming: 4 bases; J trimming: 2 bases; junction bases outside the gene matches: 7. The CDR3 loop is CSVALGTVNYGYTF. The CDR3 nucleotides are TGCAGCGTTGCTTTAGGGACAGTCAACTATGGCTACACCTTC.

The chain couples TRBV21-1 to TRBJ2-7; TRBD1 was called by the table and not checked on the DNA. TRBV21-1 is a listed pseudogene. CDR3 length: 17 residues. The CDR3, as DNA: TGTGCCAGCAGCAAACTGAAGAGGGGGCAAAGATCCTACGAGCAGTACGTC. It encodes CASSKLKRGQRSYEQYV.

V is TRBV24-1 and J is TRBJ2-2, with a tentative D call TRBD1 (5 bases). Trimming left V 2 bases short and J 0 bases short, with 12 bases between. Germline CDR1 and CDR2: KGHDR and SFDVKD. The CDR3 has 17 amino acids. CDR3 in amino acids: CATSDSTVGPNTGELFF. CDR3 nucleotide sequence: TGTGCCACCAGTGATTCGACCGTGGGGCCGAACACCGGGGAGCTGTTTTTT.

J is TRBJ1-2 and V is TRBV10-3; possible D gene TRBD1, 5 bases. The CDR3 loop spans 14 amino acids. Germline V gives CDR1 ENHRY, CDR2 SYGVKD. Deletions cut 0 bases from V and 3 bases from J, with 8 bases between. The DNA of the CDR3 is TGTGCCATCAGTGAGTCTGGGGCGGACTATGGCTACACCTTC. Translated: CAISESGADYGYTF.

The chain has TRBV5-1 and TRBJ1-1; D is perhaps TRBD1 (6 bases). Germline assignment: CDR1 SGHRS and CDR2 YFSETQ. The CDR3 spans 13 residues. With 4 bases removed from V and 1 base from J, the gap between germline ends came to 8 bases. Here the CDR3 reads CASSPRGNTEAFF. CDR3 nucleotides: TGCGCCAGCAGCCCCAGGGGGAACACTGAAGCTTTCTTT.

V is TRBV7-9 and J is TRBJ1-1, with D perhaps matching TRBD1 (6 bases). Germline V lookup: CDR1 SEHNR, CDR2 FQNEAQ (reference sequence). The CDR3 runs 14 residues. The V and J ends lost 5 bases and 0 bases respectively, with 10 bases between them. CDR3 nucleotides: TGTGCCAGCAGCGTCCGACAGGTGAACACTGAAGCTTTCTTT. Its protein is CASSVRQVNTEAFF.

The rearrangement links TRBV5-1 to TRBJ2-2, with 9 bases identical to TRBD1. The germline V gene encodes CDR1 SGHRS and CDR2 YFSETQ. Trimming cost V 4 bases and J 4 bases; bases outside gene matches: 11. This CDR3 has 17 residues. The chain's CDR3 is CASSPGRTGGGTGELFF. The CDR3 region has the DNA TGCGCCAGCAGCCCAGGGAGAACAGGGGGCGGCACCGGGGAGCTGTTTTTT.

The rearrangement links TRBV6-2 or TRBV6-3 to TRBJ2-1; perhaps TRBD2 as D (6 bases). The ends were cut back, 2 bases at V and 2 bases at J, with 13 bases in the middle. Germline V CDR1 and CDR2: MNHEY, SVGEGT. There are 16 residues in the CDR3. CDR3 DNA sequence: TGTGCCAGCAGTTACAACCAGAGGACTACCTACAATGAGCAGTTCTTC. Protein: CASSYNQRTTYNEQFF.

The chain couples TRBV19 to TRBJ1-5; D unclear. There are 12 residues in the CDR3. V lost 7 bases to trimming and J lost 0 bases, with 4 bases between them. Per the germline V gene, CDR1 is LNHDA and CDR2 is SQIVND (reference sequence). DNA of the CDR3: TGTGCCAGTACCTTTAGCAATCAGCCCCAGCATTTT. Translating it yields CASTFSNQPQHF.

This clone was seen a single time. The gene calls are TRBV11-3 and TRBJ1-3, with D possibly TRBD1 on 5 matching bases. The CDR3 contains 15 residues. Germline CDR1 is SGHNT and CDR2 is YENEEA. Trimming stripped 5 bases from V and 0 bases from J, with 11 bases between. CDR3 coding DNA: TGTGCCAGCAGCCTGGGGGGTTTCTCTGGAAACACCATATATTTT. Translation: CASSLGGFSGNTIYF.

The chain employs TRBV5-4 and TRBJ1-2; no reliable D call. Germline V gene lookup returns CDR1 SGHNT and CDR2 YYREEE (reference sequence). The CDR3 covers 15 residues. V lost 4 bases to trimming and J lost 1 base, with 14 bases between them. CDR3 coding DNA: TGTGCCAGCAGCCCCTTTGATCCGGGTAACTATGGCTACACCTTC. Protein sequence: CASSPFDPGNYGYTF.

J is TRBJ2-7 and V is TRBV13, with TRBD2 identical over 8 bases. The CDR3 spans 15 residues. Per the germline V gene, CDR1 is PRHDT and CDR2 is FYEKMQ (reference sequence). Losses at the gene ends were 0 bases for V and 1 base for J; bases not matched to a gene: 2. Here the CDR3 reads CASSLGRGGSYEQYV. The CDR3 DNA sequence: TGTGCCAGCAGCTTAGGCCGGGGGGGGTCCTACGAGCAGTACGTC.